The next 18 T cell receptor beta chains were all read from a single sample in a study of cytomegalovirus exposure and HLA in healthy donors. The PCR made use of 60 Vbeta and 13 Jbeta primers. TCRdb's copy holds only in-frame clones and misses some; the assay was immunoSEQ multiplex PCR. The sample contains nearly 200,000 clones, approximately 87% of which appear only once. The sample comprised PBMCs. The source is a man aged 25 to 45 in good health and CMV-seronegative.

V gene TRBV7-2 combines with J gene TRBJ1-6, with 7 bases fitting TRBD1. The CDR3 totals 15 residues. Per germline, CDR1 SGHTA and CDR2 FQGNSA. V trimming: 5 bases; J trimming: 8 bases; junction bases outside the gene matches: 9. CDR3: CASSARQGRDSPLHF. The CDR3 nucleotides are TGTGCCAGCAGCGCCCGACAGGGAAGGGATTCACCCCTCCACTTT.

The J gene is TRBJ2-5, the V gene TRBV7-2; TRBD1 agrees at 12 bases. The tail of the sequence fits TRBJ2-7 better, so the J call may be wrong. Germline V CDR1 and CDR2: SGHTA, FQGNSA. The CDR3 has 14 residues. The CDR3 DNA reads TGTGCCAGCAGCAGGGACAGGGGGCAGAACGAGCAGTACTTC. As protein: CASSRDRGQNEQYF.

This clone was detected only once. The chain has TRBV7-9 and TRBJ1-2, with 7 positions matching TRBD1. Germline loops: CDR1 SEHNR, CDR2 FQNEAQ (reference sequence). The CDR3 length is 15 residues. V gave up 0 bases and J gave up 6 bases; unmatched junction bases: 7. CDR3 in DNA: TGTGCCAGCAGCTTAGCGCTGAGGGGGCGCGATGGCTACACCTTC. Translation gives CASSLALRGRDGYTF.

The gene calls are TRBV5-6 and TRBJ1-3; D might be TRBD1 (5 bases). With 5 bases removed from V and 0 bases from J, the gap between germline ends came to 12 bases. The V gene's germline CDR1 is SGHDT and CDR2 YYEEEE. The length of the CDR3 is 15 residues. The CDR3 coding sequence is TGTGCCAGCAGTTTTAAGGGGCTCTCTGGAAACACCATATATTTT. This translates into CASSFKGLSGNTIYF.

DNA of the CDR3: TGCGCCAGCAGCTCGGACAACTACAATGAGCAGTTCTTC. Translating it yields CASSSDNYNEQFF. This chain connects TRBV5-1 to TRBJ2-1; a weak D match, TRBD1 (5 bases). Per germline, CDR1 SGHRS and CDR2 YFSETQ. The CDR3 sequence is 13 residues long. With 3 bases removed from V and 3 bases from J, the gap between germline ends came to 7 bases.

The J gene is TRBJ1-3, the V gene TRBV5-6; TRBD1 aligns across 7 bases. V lost 3 bases to trimming and J lost 11 bases; unmatched junction nucleotides: 5. The germline gives CDR1 SGHDT, CDR2 YYEEEE. The CDR3 has 12 amino acids. This CDR3 reads CASSSGTVSIYF. CDR3 DNA: TGTGCCAGCAGCTCCGGGACAGTTTCCATATATTTT.

For this clone: An end of the junction does not agree with germline; a read error may underlie this. Other DNA sequences in this sample translate to the same CDR3. The chain joins TRBV5-1 to TRBJ1-4, with D possibly being TRBD1 (5 bases). This CDR3 spans 14 amino acids. CDR1 and CDR2 (germline): SGHRS, YFSETQ. The CDR3 here is CASSLSGANEKLFF. The CDR3 DNA follows: TGTGCCAGCAGCTTGAGTGGGGCAAATGAAAAACTGTTTTTT.

This chain connects TRBV25-1 to TRBJ1-4; 12 bases are shared with TRBD1. V dropped 8 bases and J dropped 8; count of bases not matched to a gene: 9. This CDR3 comprises 15 residues. In germline, CDR1 is MGHDK, CDR2 SYGVNS. Here the CDR3 DNA reads TGTGCCAGCTCCGGGACAGGGGGCCAGGGCGAAAAACTGTTTTTT. Translated: CASSGTGGQGEKLFF.

Notes on this clone: A read error may account for a junction end that differs from germline. This chain joins TRBV19 and TRBJ1-3, with 8 bases fitting TRBD1. The CDR3 spans 15 residues. In germline, CDR1 is LNHDA, CDR2 SQIVND (reference sequence). The CDR3 spells CVSRYTGGSGNTIYF. The CDR3 nucleotides read TGTGTCAGTAGGTACACAGGGGGCTCTGGAAACACCATATATTTT.

The V and J genes are TRBV5-1 and TRBJ2-7; 10 bases agree with TRBD1. After removal of 4 bases from V and 3 bases from J, the junction contained 7 bases not matched to a gene. CDR1 and CDR2 (germline): SGHRS, YFSETQ. CDR3 length: 15 residues. The CDR3 DNA follows: TGCGCCAGCAGCCATCGCGGGGACAGGGGCTACGAGCAGTACTTC. Translated: CASSHRGDRGYEQYF.

This chain uses TRBV14 with TRBJ1-2, with D possibly TRBD1 on 6 matching bases. The CDR3 sequence is 13 residues long. V lost 2 bases and J 3 bases, leaving 7 bases between the germline ends. Germline CDR1 reads SGHDN; CDR2 reads FVKESK. The CDR3 loop is CASSQNRDYGYTF. DNA for the CDR3: TGTGCCAGCAGCCAAAACAGGGACTATGGCTACACCTTC.

The chain has TRBV5-6 and TRBJ1-2, with D hard to call. CDR3 length: 18 residues. Trimming pared 6 bases from V and 5 bases from J, leaving 29 bases between. Germline V gives CDR1 SGHDT, CDR2 YYEEEE. The CDR3 DNA sequence: TGTGCCAGCATCTCCGGGTCCGCAGTCTGGATATGGGAGTATGGCTACACCTTC. As protein: CASISGSAVWIWEYGYTF.

V and J are TRBV11-2 and TRBJ2-2; 7 bases fit TRBD2. Germline trimming cut 4 bases from V and 1 base from J; bases unmatched to any gene: 3. Germline CDR1 reads SGHAT; CDR2 reads FQNNGV. The CDR3 runs to 15 residues. CDR3 residues: CASSSTSQNTGELFF. The CDR3, as DNA: TGTGCCAGCAGCTCGACTAGCCAGAACACCGGGGAGCTGTTTTTT.

The chain carries TRBV7-2 and TRBJ2-3, with TRBD1 as a possible D gene (8 bases). V lost 5 bases, J lost 5 bases, and 14 bases lay in between. This CDR3 comprises 14 residues. Germline V gene lookup returns CDR1 SGHTA and CDR2 FQGNSA. CDR3 nucleotide sequence: TGTGCCAGCAGCCTACAGGGGGGGGGAGATACGCAGTATTTT. Protein product: CASSLQGGGDTQYF.

The V call is TRBV11-2, the J call TRBJ2-2; D perhaps matches TRBD1 (5 bases). Per the germline V gene, CDR1 is SGHAT and CDR2 is FQNNGV. This CDR3 region has 17 residues. The V end was cut by 2 bases, the J end by 0 bases, with 13 bases between. In nucleotides, the CDR3 is TGTGCCAGCAGCTTAAGGACCAGGGCCCCGAACACCGGGGAGCTGTTTTTT. It yields the protein CASSLRTRAPNTGELFF. The full variable domain, its missing parts supplied by reference TRBV11-2 and TRBJ2-2, is EAGVAQSPRYKIIEKRQSVAFWCNPISGHATLYWYQQILGQGPKLLIQFQNNGVVDDSQLPKDRFSAERLKGVDSTLKIQPAKLEDSAVYLCASSLRTRAPNTGELFFGEGSRLTVL.

There are a few counts of this clone. The same CDR3 arises from other DNA sequences in this sample as well. The chain combines TRBV5-6 with TRBJ2-5; D is uncertain. Trimming removed 2 bases at V and 3 bases at J, with 2 bases between. Germline V gene data show CDR1 as SGHDT and CDR2 as YYEEEE. There are 11 residues in the CDR3. The CDR3 spells CASSFKETQYF. The CDR3 DNA sequence: TGTGCCAGCAGCTTTAAAGAGACCCAGTACTTC.

The V call is TRBV27, the J call TRBJ2-7; TRBD2 might be the D (6 bases). Trimming removed 6 bases from V and 4 bases from J, with 22 bases in between. Germline-derived CDR1 and CDR2 are MNHEY and SMNVEV (reference sequence). CDR3 size: 16 residues. CDR3 sequence (DNA): TGTGCCAGCAGCCACCTCAGGAGAGGGAGGTCTTACGAGCAGTACTTC. It codes for CASSHLRRGRSYEQYF.

This clone was observed a handful of times. Compared with germline, one end of the junction differs, possibly owing to a read error. The CDR3 DNA sequence: TGTGCTAGCAGCTCCGGACAGGGCTTAGGGAATGAGCAGTTCTTC. Translated, it gives CASSSGQGLGNEQFF. This rearrangement joins TRBV7-7 to TRBJ2-1; TRBD1 agrees at 8 bases. CDR3 length equals 15 residues. CDR1 SSHAT and CDR2 FNYEAQ come from the germline V gene (reference sequence).